The rows below give T cell receptor beta chains drawn from one sample of a study of blood T cell repertoires in COVID-19. Repertoires were generated with immunoSEQ multiplex PCR, while TCRdb's copy carries only in-frame clones and drops some. This sample has under 30,000 clones, with around 90% found just once. Input material: peripheral blood. These receptors were taken from a man aged 45-60 years with active COVID-19. Each CDR3 is given with its conserved first and last residue. D genes are given only for firm matches. A row's size may be missing; if present it is once, few, many or a size class.

TGTGCCAGCAGTTTGAGGAGGGACTCTAGCTCTGGGGCCAACGTCCTGACTTTC,CASSLRRDSSSGANVLTF,once,NA,TRBJ2-6,TRBV28
TGTGCCAGCAGCCATACCCCTAGCGGAGATACGCAGTATTTT,CASSHTPSGDTQYF,NA,TRBD2,TRBJ2-3,TRBV3-1/TRBV3-2
TGTGCCAGTAGTATAGGGCGGGGGGGCCCGTCTAACATTCAGTACTTC,CASSIGRGGPSNIQYF,NA,TRBD2,TRBJ2-4,TRBV19
TGTGCCAGTAGACGGGGGACAGATGAGCGGCAGTACTTC,CASRRGTDERQYF,NA,NA,TRBJ2-7,TRBV19
TGCGCCAGCAGCTTTCAGGGGGCTTTTCAAGAGACCCAGTACTTC,CASSFQGAFQETQYF,NA,TRBD1,TRBJ2-5,TRBV5-1
TGTGCCAGCAGCCTAGCGGGAGCGGACGAGACCCAGTACTTC,CASSLAGADETQYF,NA,TRBD2,TRBJ2-5,TRBV5-5
TGTGCCAGCTCTCTCACGCAGGGACATGACACTGAAGCTTTCTTT,CASSLTQGHDTEAFF,NA,NA,TRBJ1-1,TRBV18
TGTGCCAGTAGTACGAAACAGGGGAGTGGCTACACCTTC,CASSTKQGSGYTF,NA,TRBD1,TRBJ1-2,TRBV19
TGTGCCACCAGCAAAGATGGTACTAGAGACGAGCAGTACTTC,CATSKDGTRDEQYF,NA,NA,TRBJ2-7,TRBV15
TGTGCCAGCTCACCGAGAGGGACAGCCGATGAAGCTTTCTTT,CASSPRGTADEAFF,NA,TRBD1,TRBJ1-1,TRBV18
TGCGCCAGCAGACAGGGGAACAATGAGCAGTTCTTC,CASRQGNNEQFF,NA,TRBD1,TRBJ2-1,TRBV10-2
TGTGCCAGCAGCTTAGCCAGGTGGAACACTGAAGCTTTCTTT,CASSLARWNTEAFF,NA,NA,TRBJ1-1,TRBV7-9
TGTGCCAGCAGTGAGGCAGGGGGGAGCAATCAGCCCCAGCATTTT,CASSEAGGSNQPQHF,once,TRBD1,TRBJ1-5,TRBV6-1
TGCGCCAGCAGCCCAGGACTAGCGTCACCCACCGGGGAGCTGTTTTTT,CASSPGLASPTGELFF,NA,TRBD2,TRBJ2-2,TRBV4-1
TGTGCCAGCAAGACTAGCGGGAGTACAGATACGCAGTATTTT,CASKTSGSTDTQYF,NA,TRBD2,TRBJ2-3,TRBV28
TGCGCCAGCAGCGGACTGGTCCAAGAGACCCAGTACTTC,CASSGLVQETQYF,NA,NA,TRBJ2-5,TRBV10-1
TGTGCCAGCAGCCATTCGGGACAATACGAGCAGTACTTC,CASSHSGQYEQYF,NA,NA,TRBJ2-7,TRBV7-8
TGTGCCGAGGAGGGCGGGAACACTGAAGCTTTCTTT,CAEEGGNTEAFF,NA,NA,TRBJ1-1,TRBV21-1
TGTGCCAGCAGGACAGGGGTTGGAAACACCATATATTTT,CASRTGVGNTIYF,NA,TRBD1,TRBJ1-3,TRBV12-3/TRBV12-4
TGTGCTAGTGGTTCCGAGGGGGTTATGAACACTGAAGCTTTCTTT,CASGSEGVMNTEAFF,NA,NA,TRBJ1-1,TRBV12-5
TGTGCCAGCACCCTAGCGGGATTTGCTCTCGAGCAGTACTTC,CASTLAGFALEQYF,NA,TRBD2,TRBJ2-7,TRBV28
TGCGCCAGCACCTTTACACCAGGGGGTCCAAGGGAGCAGTACTTC,CASTFTPGGPREQYF,NA,TRBD1,TRBJ2-7,TRBV5-1
TGCAGCGTTGAAGATCGAGGGGGCGAGCAGTACTTC,CSVEDRGGEQYF,NA,NA,TRBJ2-7,TRBV29-1
TGTGCCAGCAGTCTAGGGGGTCCTAATGAAAAACTGTTTTTT,CASSLGGPNEKLFF,NA,NA,TRBJ1-4,TRBV28